This T cell receptor beta chain was documented in a study of shared clonotypes between healthy human individuals. Study results and caveats: The genetic and exposure-history diversity represented was limited by few donors. Sequencing depth was expected to affect clonotype sharing among donors. Roughly 5% of naive CD4 clonotypes were shared across a handful of donors.

The naive CD8 population came from CD45RO-negative cells selected for CCR7, without terminally differentiated effector memory CD45RA+ cells. Each sample came from a Caucasian adult donor living in Nashville, Tennessee. Worth noting for this clone: Its antigen is not known.

The table came from immunoSEQ multiplex PCR; TCRdb's copy has only in-frame clones and leaves some out. The data hold around 2.1 million clones, with around 93% observed a single time. Germline values: CDR1 SGHDT, CDR2 YYEEEE. The CDR3 is made up of 16 amino acids. Trimming shortened V by 2 bases and J by 0 bases, and 15 bases separated the two germline ends. Specimen: naive CD8+ T cells from PBMCs. The genes are TRBV5-6 and TRBJ2-7; the D gene is possibly TRBD2 (5 bases). This receptor was obtained from a man aged 18-30 years in good health. Some clones in this sample may be carry-over from other donors' samples. The CDR3, as DNA: TGTGCCAGCAGCTTATGGGCAGGCGGGCACTCCTACGAGCAGTACTTC. Residues: CASSLWAGGHSYEQYF.